The rows below give T cell receptor beta chains drawn from one sample of a study of HIV-infected patients and healthy controls. A single record per CDR3 protein comes from TCRdb applying MiXCR to the 5' RACE reads. Of thousands of distinct CDR3 sequences listed, 6.5% to 9.5% are singletons. The source material was blood, sampled before antiretroviral therapy. Receptors originate from an adult with HIV infection. The donor label of this sample is uncertain. CDR3s include the opening cysteine and the closing phenylalanine or tryptophan. The D gene is left open where the match is weak. A row's size may be missing; if present it is once, few, many or a size class.

d_call j_call clone_size v_call cdr3_aa cdr3_nt
TRBD2 TRBJ2-1 few TRBV2 CASIGGLAGDEQFF TGTGCCAGCATCGGTGGACTAGCGGGAGATGAGCAGTTCTTC
. TRBJ2-7 many TRBV20-1 CSARALYTSYEQYF TGCAGTGCTAGGGCCTTATACACTTCCTACGAGCAGTACTTC
. TRBJ1-5 few TRBV6-5 CASSPSDQPQHF TGTGCCAGCAGTCCTTCGGATCAGCCCCAGCATTTT
TRBD1 TRBJ2-5 few TRBV25-1 CASSEGDSHVETQYF TGTGCCAGCAGTGAAGGGGACAGCCACGTGGAGACCCAGTACTTC
TRBD2 TRBJ2-1 many TRBV12-3/TRBV12-4 CASSLGLGLERIF TGTGCCAGCAGTTTAGGTCTGGGACTAGAGAGGATCTTC
. TRBJ1-5 many TRBV29-1 CSVDGGSTGQPQHF TGCAGCGTTGATGGGGGATCGACGGGTCAGCCCCAGCATTTT
. TRBJ2-7 medium-sized TRBV29-1 CSVRTGSSYEQYF TGCAGCGTCCGGACGGGCAGCTCCTACGAGCAGTACTTC
TRBD2 TRBJ2-1 . TRBV27 CASSPYVQGLAGFEQFF TGTGCCAGCAGTCCCTATGTCCAGGGACTAGCGGGTTTTGAGCAGTTCTTC
TRBD1 TRBJ2-7 . TRBV3-1 CASSHPGQGATYEQYF TGTGCCAGCAGCCACCCCGGACAGGGCGCCACCTACGAGCAGTACTTC
. TRBJ1-4 many TRBV29-1 CSAWGPGNEKLFF TGCAGCGCCTGGGGACCCGGTAATGAAAAACTGTTTTTT
. TRBJ2-3 many TRBV7-2 CASSLDSNTQYF TGTGCCAGCAGCTTAGATAGTAACACGCAGTATTTT
. TRBJ1-4 many TRBV30 CAWTGNKEKLFF TGTGCCTGGACGGGGAATAAAGAAAAACTGTTTTTT
TRBD2 TRBJ2-7 . TRBV12-3/TRBV12-4 CASRPGLGGHEQYF TGTGCCAGCAGGCCGGGACTAGGAGGGCACGAGCAGTACTTC